This is a list of T cell receptor beta chains from one sample in a study of control samples from healthy donors and cancer patients. Profiled with immunoSEQ multiplex PCR; TCRdb holds only in-frame clones, not every one. The table records around 140,000 clones, 92% of them present only once. Sequenced input: blood. These receptors were taken from a man aged 18 to 29 in good health. The CDR3 runs from the conserved cysteine through the conserved F or W. Fields, in order: V gene, clone size, J gene, D gene, CDR3 DNA, CDR3 protein. A D gene is named only where the DNA matches it firmly. A row's size may be missing; if present it is once, few, many or a size class.

v_call: TRBV7-2; clone_size: -; j_call: TRBJ2-1; d_call: -; cdr3_nt: TGTGCCAGCAGCTTAGTTAGGGGTGAGCAGTTCTTC; cdr3_aa: CASSLVRGEQFF
v_call: TRBV19; clone_size: -; j_call: TRBJ1-5; d_call: TRBD1; cdr3_nt: TGTGCCAGTAGTATAGTCGGGACAGGGGGCTGGTGGCCCCAGCATTTT; cdr3_aa: CASSIVGTGGWWPQHF
v_call: TRBV5-1; clone_size: -; j_call: TRBJ2-3; d_call: -; cdr3_nt: TGCGCCAGCAGCCCCGGGACGGCGAGCACAGATACGCAGTATTTT; cdr3_aa: CASSPGTASTDTQYF
v_call: TRBV5-1; clone_size: once; j_call: TRBJ2-1; d_call: -; cdr3_nt: TGCGCCAGCAGCCTTGAGATTAATGAGCAGTTCTTC; cdr3_aa: CASSLEINEQFF
v_call: TRBV2; clone_size: -; j_call: TRBJ2-2; d_call: -; cdr3_nt: TGTGCCAGCGGACCGGGACTCCCCACCGGGGAGCTGTTTTTT; cdr3_aa: CASGPGLPTGELFF
v_call: TRBV5-1; clone_size: -; j_call: TRBJ1-2; d_call: TRBD1; cdr3_nt: TGCGCCAGCAGCTTGGCCCTGACAGGGAATTATGGCTACACCTTC; cdr3_aa: CASSLALTGNYGYTF
v_call: TRBV5-1; clone_size: -; j_call: TRBJ1-6; d_call: -; cdr3_nt: TGCGCCAGCAGCTTGTGGGGGAATTCACCCCTCCACTTT; cdr3_aa: CASSLWGNSPLHF
v_call: TRBV3-1/TRBV3-2; clone_size: -; j_call: TRBJ1-1; d_call: TRBD1; cdr3_nt: TGTGCCAGCAGCCAGGGGACAGGGGGCTCTCCTGAAGCTTTCTTT; cdr3_aa: CASSQGTGGSPEAFF
v_call: TRBV5-4; clone_size: once; j_call: TRBJ2-3; d_call: TRBD2; cdr3_nt: TGTGCCAGCAGCTCCGGACTAGCGGGGGTGACAGATACGCAGTATTTT; cdr3_aa: CASSSGLAGVTDTQYF
v_call: TRBV11-2; clone_size: -; j_call: TRBJ2-1; d_call: TRBD2; cdr3_nt: TGTGCCAGTTCGGGGCTAGCGGGGTATGAGCAGTTCTTC; cdr3_aa: CASSGLAGYEQFF
v_call: TRBV7-9; clone_size: -; j_call: TRBJ1-6; d_call: TRBD1; cdr3_nt: TGTGCCAGCAGCCCTGGACAGGGAGGTTCACCCCTCCACTTT; cdr3_aa: CASSPGQGGSPLHF
v_call: TRBV11-2; clone_size: -; j_call: TRBJ1-1; d_call: -; cdr3_nt: TGTGCCAGCAGCTTAGGGTCGCTGGACGGTAACACTGAAGCTTTCTTT; cdr3_aa: CASSLGSLDGNTEAFF
v_call: TRBV6-5; clone_size: -; j_call: TRBJ1-1; d_call: -; cdr3_nt: TGTGCCAGCAGTCCCGCCGGGACTGAAGCTTTCTTT; cdr3_aa: CASSPAGTEAFF
v_call: TRBV5-4; clone_size: -; j_call: TRBJ1-1; d_call: -; cdr3_nt: TGTGCCAGCAGCTTGCGGGGGCGCGGGAACACTGAAGCTTTCTTT; cdr3_aa: CASSLRGRGNTEAFF
v_call: TRBV7-9; clone_size: -; j_call: TRBJ1-1; d_call: -; cdr3_nt: TGTGCCAGCAGCTCTCTGACGGGGCGAACTGAAGCTTTCTTT; cdr3_aa: CASSSLTGRTEAFF
v_call: TRBV27; clone_size: -; j_call: TRBJ2-2; d_call: TRBD2; cdr3_nt: TGTGCCAGCCGGTGGAACGGGGGGGCCGGGACCGGGGAGCTGTTTTTT; cdr3_aa: CASRWNGGAGTGELFF
v_call: TRBV30; clone_size: -; j_call: TRBJ2-4; d_call: -; cdr3_nt: TGTGCCTGGAGGTTCGGGGGACGCAGACCCTGGGCCAAAAACATTCAGTACTTC; cdr3_aa: CAWRFGGRRPWAKNIQYF
v_call: TRBV9; clone_size: -; j_call: TRBJ1-4; d_call: -; cdr3_nt: TGTGCCAGCAGCGGGGGTGGACAGACGCATGAAAAACTGTTTTTT; cdr3_aa: CASSGGGQTHEKLFF
v_call: TRBV9; clone_size: -; j_call: TRBJ2-7; d_call: -; cdr3_nt: TGTGCCAGCAGCGTAGGGCAAGGGGCCTACGAGCAGTACTTC; cdr3_aa: CASSVGQGAYEQYF
v_call: TRBV9; clone_size: -; j_call: TRBJ1-2; d_call: -; cdr3_nt: TGTGCCAGCAGCGCCCGCGACCCAGGAGTCTATGGCTACACCTTC; cdr3_aa: CASSARDPGVYGYTF
v_call: TRBV4-2; clone_size: -; j_call: TRBJ2-1; d_call: -; cdr3_nt: TGTGCCAGCAGCCAAGGGTCTCGGGGGTTCAATGAGCAGTTCTTC; cdr3_aa: CASSQGSRGFNEQFF
v_call: TRBV2; clone_size: -; j_call: TRBJ2-2; d_call: TRBD2; cdr3_nt: TGTGCCAGCAGTCCATTATGGACTAGCGGGGGGGCAGGCGGGGAGCTGTTTTTT; cdr3_aa: CASSPLWTSGGAGGELFF
v_call: TRBV6-6; clone_size: -; j_call: TRBJ1-4; d_call: -; cdr3_nt: TGTGCCAGCAGTTACGCCGGAAATGAAAAACTGTTTTTT; cdr3_aa: CASSYAGNEKLFF
v_call: TRBV9; clone_size: -; j_call: TRBJ2-7; d_call: TRBD2; cdr3_nt: TGTGCCAGCAGCGCCCCCGGGGGGGCGACCTACGAGCAGTACTTC; cdr3_aa: CASSAPGGATYEQYF
v_call: TRBV3-1/TRBV3-2; clone_size: few; j_call: TRBJ2-7; d_call: -; cdr3_nt: TGTGCCAGCAGCCAAGATCCGGGGGAGCAGTACTTC; cdr3_aa: CASSQDPGEQYF
v_call: TRBV9; clone_size: once; j_call: TRBJ2-1; d_call: -; cdr3_nt: TGTGCCAGCAGCAAAAGAACCCATGAGCAGTTCTTC; cdr3_aa: CASSKRTHEQFF
v_call: TRBV3-1/TRBV3-2; clone_size: -; j_call: TRBJ2-1; d_call: TRBD2; cdr3_nt: TGTGCCAGCAGCCAGAACTTAGCGGGGGGGGACAATGAGCAGTTCTTC; cdr3_aa: CASSQNLAGGDNEQFF
v_call: TRBV9; clone_size: once; j_call: TRBJ1-6; d_call: TRBD1; cdr3_nt: TGTGCCAGCAGCGTTCAGGGGGGTTCCTATAATTCACCCCTCCACTTT; cdr3_aa: CASSVQGGSYNSPLHF
v_call: TRBV5-4; clone_size: -; j_call: TRBJ1-4; d_call: -; cdr3_nt: TGTGCCAGCAGCTTAGGCAGGGCGCTGGATGAAAAACTGTTTTTT; cdr3_aa: CASSLGRALDEKLFF
v_call: TRBV3-1/TRBV3-2; clone_size: -; j_call: TRBJ2-2; d_call: TRBD2; cdr3_nt: TGTGCCCGCGGCGGGGGGGCGAACACCGGGGAGCTGTTTTTT; cdr3_aa: CARGGGANTGELFF
v_call: TRBV5-1; clone_size: -; j_call: TRBJ1-1; d_call: -; cdr3_nt: TGCGCCAGCAGCTTGGATAGGGGAGGCACTGAAGCTTTCTTT; cdr3_aa: CASSLDRGGTEAFF
v_call: TRBV3-1/TRBV3-2; clone_size: -; j_call: TRBJ1-2; d_call: TRBD1; cdr3_nt: TGTGCCAGCAGCCAAGGGGACAGGGAGGGCGGCTATGGCTACACCTTC; cdr3_aa: CASSQGDREGGYGYTF
v_call: TRBV18; clone_size: once; j_call: TRBJ1-4; d_call: -; cdr3_nt: TGTGCCAGCTCCGACCAGGTCGATGCAACTAATGAAAAACTGTTTTTT; cdr3_aa: CASSDQVDATNEKLFF
v_call: TRBV15; clone_size: -; j_call: TRBJ1-1; d_call: TRBD1; cdr3_nt: TGTGCCACCAGGACAGGGGGCGCGGTCACTGAAGCTTTCTTT; cdr3_aa: CATRTGGAVTEAFF
v_call: TRBV6-1; clone_size: -; j_call: TRBJ1-5; d_call: -; cdr3_nt: TGTGCCAGCAGTGAGGCTTGGGGTTTAGGTCAGCCCCAGCATTTT; cdr3_aa: CASSEAWGLGQPQHF
v_call: TRBV2; clone_size: once; j_call: TRBJ2-7; d_call: TRBD2; cdr3_nt: TGTGCCAGCAGGGGACTAGCGGGGGGGTACGAGCAGTACTTC; cdr3_aa: CASRGLAGGYEQYF
v_call: TRBV18; clone_size: -; j_call: TRBJ2-3; d_call: -; cdr3_nt: TGTGCCAGCTCACCACTAGTGGGGGCCACCACAGATACGCAGTATTTT; cdr3_aa: CASSPLVGATTDTQYF
v_call: TRBV19; clone_size: -; j_call: TRBJ1-5; d_call: -; cdr3_nt: TGTGCCAGTAGTTTTGCCTATAGCAATCAGCCCCAGCATTTT; cdr3_aa: CASSFAYSNQPQHF
v_call: TRBV6-4; clone_size: -; j_call: TRBJ2-2; d_call: TRBD1; cdr3_nt: TGTGCCAGCAGTGAACAGGGGGCGGTCACCGGGGAGCTGTTTTTT; cdr3_aa: CASSEQGAVTGELFF
v_call: TRBV7-2; clone_size: -; j_call: TRBJ2-2; d_call: TRBD1; cdr3_nt: TGTGCCAGCAGCCGTGGACAGGGGCGAGGCGGGGAGCTGTTTTTT; cdr3_aa: CASSRGQGRGGELFF
v_call: TRBV2; clone_size: -; j_call: TRBJ2-7; d_call: TRBD2; cdr3_nt: TGTGCCAGCAGTCCACTAGCGCGGAGCTCCTACGAGCAGTACTTC; cdr3_aa: CASSPLARSSYEQYF
v_call: TRBV5-1; clone_size: once; j_call: TRBJ1-4; d_call: -; cdr3_nt: TGCGCCAGCAGCTTGGAAAGGGATGAAAAACTGTTTTTT; cdr3_aa: CASSLERDEKLFF
v_call: TRBV6-6; clone_size: -; j_call: TRBJ2-5; d_call: TRBD1; cdr3_nt: TGTGCCAGCAGTCTAACCCTATCGACAGGGAAAGAGACCCAGTACTTC; cdr3_aa: CASSLTLSTGKETQYF
v_call: TRBV19; clone_size: -; j_call: TRBJ1-5; d_call: -; cdr3_nt: TGTGCCAGTAGTATTTCTGGGGGCGCGAGACATTTT; cdr3_aa: CASSISGGARHF
v_call: TRBV27; clone_size: -; j_call: TRBJ2-1; d_call: -; cdr3_nt: TGTGCCAGCAGTTCAGGGGCGAATGAGCAGTTCTTC; cdr3_aa: CASSSGANEQFF
v_call: TRBV3-1/TRBV3-2; clone_size: -; j_call: TRBJ1-1; d_call: -; cdr3_nt: TGTGCCAGCAGCCGAAGCCCTAAGGGGACTGAAGCTTTCTTT; cdr3_aa: CASSRSPKGTEAFF
v_call: TRBV11-2; clone_size: -; j_call: TRBJ1-1; d_call: -; cdr3_nt: TGTGCCAGCAGCCAAGTACGAGGGGTGAGGACTGAAGCTTTCTTT; cdr3_aa: CASSQVRGVRTEAFF
v_call: TRBV28; clone_size: once; j_call: TRBJ2-6; d_call: TRBD1; cdr3_nt: TGTGCCAGCAGACCAGGGGCAGGGGGCCAATCTGGGGCCAACGTCCTGACTTTC; cdr3_aa: CASRPGAGGQSGANVLTF
v_call: TRBV12-3/TRBV12-4; clone_size: -; j_call: TRBJ2-3; d_call: -; cdr3_nt: TGTGCCAGCAGTTTTGTGGAAGATACGCAGTATTTT; cdr3_aa: CASSFVEDTQYF
v_call: TRBV12-5; clone_size: -; j_call: TRBJ1-1; d_call: -; cdr3_nt: TGTGCTAGTGGTTTGGGGACAATGGGGGCCCTAAACACTGAAGCTTTCTTT; cdr3_aa: CASGLGTMGALNTEAFF